The entry that follows covers one T cell receptor (beta chain) sequence. The table came from immunoSEQ multiplex PCR; TCRdb's copy has only in-frame clones and leaves some out. The sample holds 100,000 or so clones, roughly 87% seen once. The sample belongs to a study of control samples from healthy donors and cancer patients. Trimming took 0 bases from V and 11 from J, leaving 10 bases between them. Germline lookup yields CDR1 SGHTA and CDR2 FQGNSA. This CDR3 region has 13 residues. This receptor was obtained from a woman between 50 and 59 years old in good health. The V call is TRBV7-2, the J call TRBJ1-4; D remains unclear. Specimen: blood. The DNA of the CDR3 is TGTGCCAGCAGCTTAGCCCCGCAAGAGAAACTGTTTTTT. Its protein is CASSLAPQEKLFF.